Shown below are 17 T cell receptor beta chains from a single sample sequenced in a study of OX40 agonist ivuxolimab in advanced cancers. Using immunoSEQ multiplex PCR, the repertoire was profiled, and TCRdb retains in-frame clones only, with some absent. Among about 96,000 clones listed, 70% to 85% were seen once. Sequences were derived from CD4+ or CD8+ T cells sorted from blood, sampled in a trial of the OX40 agonist ivuxolimab. The origin of the receptors is an adult with an advanced solid tumor such as melanoma, head and neck, liver or kidney cancer.

This clone has just a few counts. J is TRBJ2-2 and V is TRBV7-2; 12 bases align to TRBD2. V shed 3 bases and J 3 bases; nucleotides not matched to a gene: 11. Germline assignment: CDR1 SGHTA and CDR2 FQGNSA. The CDR3 has 19 residues. The CDR3 reads CASSFPARLAGDYTGELFF. CDR3 bases: TGTGCCAGCAGCTTTCCCGCCCGACTAGCGGGAGATTACACCGGGGAGCTGTTTTTT.

The chain recombines TRBV10-3 with TRBJ2-2, with 10 nucleotides matching TRBD2. The CDR3 covers 13 residues. The J segment lost 6 bases and the V segment lost 6 bases, leaving 1 base of the junction unmatched. CDR1 is ENHRY, CDR2 SYGVKD, per germline. The CDR3 DNA reads TGTGCCATCAGGGGGACTAGCGCCGGGGAGCTGTTTTTT. Protein sequence: CAIRGTSAGELFF.

This chain uses TRBV15 with TRBJ1-4; 8 nucleotides agree with TRBD1. Trimming removed 0 bases from V and 8 bases from J; junction bases left unmatched: 8. The CDR3 spans 16 residues. CDR1 is LNHNV and CDR2 is YYDKDF in the germline V gene (reference sequence). This CDR3 reads CATSRDGQGAWEKLFF. In DNA, the CDR3 is TGTGCCACCAGCAGAGATGGTCAGGGGGCTTGGGAAAAACTGTTTTTT.

The gene calls are TRBV11-1 and TRBJ2-1; TRBD1 matches at 10 bases. With V trimmed by 2 bases and J by 5 bases, 9 bases remained unmatched. Germline loops: CDR1 SGHAT, CDR2 FQDESV (reference sequence). The CDR3 has 17 amino acids. The CDR3 DNA is TGTGCCAGCAGCTTAAGGGGATGGGACAGGGGCCACAATGAGCAGTTCTTC. Protein sequence: CASSLRGWDRGHNEQFF.

The chain links TRBV7-2 to TRBJ1-1, with D perhaps TRBD1 (6 bases). This CDR3 has 14 residues. Trimming cost V 2 bases and J 0 bases, with 7 bases left between them. The germline CDR1 and CDR2 sequences are SGHTA and FQGNSA. The CDR3 DNA reads TGTGCCAGCAGCTTACAGGGGATGAACACTGAAGCTTTCTTT. Translated, it gives CASSLQGMNTEAFF.

This clone was found a few times. As DNA, the CDR3 is TGTGCCAGCAGCTATGGGACAGGGGGCGCGTTTTATAATTCACCCCTCCACTTT. Protein: CASSYGTGGAFYNSPLHF. The chain carries TRBV2 and TRBJ1-6; 12 nucleotides match TRBD1. Germline values: CDR1 SNHLY, CDR2 FYNNEI. The J segment lost 4 bases and the V segment lost 6 bases, leaving 10 bases of the junction unmatched. CDR3 length: 18 residues.

This chain uses TRBV7-8 with TRBJ2-7; 7 nucleotides agree with TRBD1. This CDR3 has 15 amino acids. Germline CDR1 is SGHVS and CDR2 is FQNEAQ. Germline trimming cut 3 bases from V and 5 bases from J; bases unmatched to any gene: 10. The CDR3, as DNA: TGTGCCAGCAGCTTTTCTACAGGGGCGACCCACGAGCAGTACTTC. Encoded protein: CASSFSTGATHEQYF.

This clone was counted a single time. This chain connects TRBV29-1 to TRBJ1-1; tentatively, D is TRBD1 (6 bases). This CDR3 comprises 13 residues. Germline CDR1 reads SQVTM; CDR2 reads ANQGSEA. V was cut by 5 bases and J by 5 bases, with 15 bases left in between. CDR3 DNA: TGCAGCGTTATGCCCGGGGGCTATACTGAAGCTTTCTTT. Protein: CSVMPGGYTEAFF. Using reference TRBV29-1 and TRBJ1-1 for the parts outside the CDR3, the full variable domain is SAVISQKPSRDICQRGTSLTIQCQVDSQVTMMFWYRQQPGQSLTLIATANQGSEATYESGFVIDKFPISRPNLTFSTLTVSNMSPEDSSIYLCSVMPGGYTEAFFGQGTRLTVV.

The genes are TRBV10-3 and TRBJ1-2; TRBD1 aligns across 12 bases. Trimming took 4 bases from V and 6 from J; bases not matched to a gene: 3. Germline V gives CDR1 ENHRY, CDR2 SYGVKD. The CDR3 covers 14 residues. The CDR3 sequence is CAISGGQGANGYTF. DNA of the CDR3: TGTGCCATCAGTGGGGGACAGGGGGCTAATGGCTACACCTTC.

The V gene is TRBV11-1, the J gene TRBJ2-4; D is uncertain. The CDR3 spans 14 residues. The V gene lost 5 bases and the J gene lost 1 base, with 9 bases spanning the gap. The germline CDR1 and CDR2 sequences are SGHAT and FQDESV (reference sequence). This chain's CDR3 is CASSQAVAKNIQYF. CDR3 sequence (DNA): TGTGCCAGCAGCCAGGCCGTGGCCAAAAACATTCAGTACTTC.

DNA for the CDR3: TGTGCCAGCAGCCGCGACAGGAGTTACGTGCAGTTCTTC. It codes for CASSRDRSYVQFF. V usage is TRBV7-3 and J usage is TRBJ2-1; weak D call: TRBD1 (6 bases). CDR3 length: 13 residues. The V end lost 5 bases, the J end lost 12 bases, and 17 bases lay between the germline ends. Germline CDR1 is SGHTA and CDR2 is FQGTGA.

The genes are TRBV21-1 and TRBJ2-6. TRBV21-1 is given as a pseudogene. This CDR3 is built from 18 residues. CDR3 sequence (DNA): TGTGCCATCCCGGGCAGGATCTCCCGTTATACTGGGGCCAACGTCCTGACTTTC. It specifies CAIPGRISRYTGANVLTF.

The rearrangement links TRBV12-5 to TRBJ2-1, with 11 bases matching TRBD2. With 5 bases clipped from V and 4 bases from J, the junction kept 4 bases outside the gene matches. Germline CDR1 is LGHNT and CDR2 is FRNRAP. This CDR3 is 15 amino acids long. The CDR3 reads CASGPGLAVYNEQFF. The DNA of the CDR3 is TGTGCTAGTGGTCCGGGACTAGCGGTATACAATGAGCAGTTCTTC.

The chain links TRBV15 to TRBJ1-5; D uncertain. This CDR3 region has 14 residues. V was pared by 3 bases and J by 5 bases, with 11 bases between. Germline CDR1 LNHNV, CDR2 YYDKDF (reference sequence). This chain's CDR3 is CATSRAGGDQPQHF. The CDR3 bases are TGTGCCACCAGCAGGGCCGGCGGGGATCAGCCCCAGCATTTT.

The chain links TRBV5-1 to TRBJ2-3, with D perhaps TRBD1 (8 bases). CDR3 length: 16 residues. Germline CDR1 reads SGHRS; CDR2 reads YFSETQ. V was cut by 1 base and J by 3 bases, with 15 bases left in between. The CDR3 is CASSLTGGDMTDTQYF. In DNA, the CDR3 is TGCGCCAGCAGCTTGACAGGGGGGGATATGACAGATACGCAGTATTTT.

In the case of this clone: The sample contains more than one DNA sequence encoding this CDR3. J is TRBJ1-2 and V is TRBV7-9; 7 nucleotides agree with TRBD1. The V segment lost 5 bases and the J segment 3 bases; nucleotides outside the gene matches: 9. Per germline, CDR1 SEHNR and CDR2 FQNEAQ (reference sequence). The CDR3 loop spans 15 amino acids. The CDR3 loop reads CASSPGQAAHYGYTF. The CDR3 DNA reads TGTGCCAGCAGCCCAGGACAGGCGGCCCACTATGGCTACACCTTC.

V and J are TRBV6-1 and TRBJ2-3; the D is unclear. CDR3 length equals 15 residues. Between the trimmed V and J ends, which lost 1 base and 0 bases, there was a span of 8 bases. The germline CDR1 and CDR2 sequences are MNHNS and SASEGT. In DNA, the CDR3 is TGTGCCAGCAGTGAAGAAGGAACTAGCACAGATACGCAGTATTTT. It translates to CASSEEGTSTDTQYF.